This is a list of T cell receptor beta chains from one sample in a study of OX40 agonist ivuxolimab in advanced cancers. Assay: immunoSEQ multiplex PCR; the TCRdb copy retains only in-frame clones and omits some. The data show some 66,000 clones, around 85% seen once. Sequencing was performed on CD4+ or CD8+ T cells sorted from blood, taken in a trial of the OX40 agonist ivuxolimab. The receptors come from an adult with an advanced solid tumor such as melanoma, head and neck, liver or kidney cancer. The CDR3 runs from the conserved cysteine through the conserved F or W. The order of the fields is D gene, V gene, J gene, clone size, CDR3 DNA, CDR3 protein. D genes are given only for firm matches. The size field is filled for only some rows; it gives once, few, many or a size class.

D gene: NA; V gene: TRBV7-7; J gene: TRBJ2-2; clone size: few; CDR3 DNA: TGTGCCAGCACCCAGTCGGGCAGGGGCACCGGGGAGCTGTTTTTT; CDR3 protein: CASTQSGRGTGELFF
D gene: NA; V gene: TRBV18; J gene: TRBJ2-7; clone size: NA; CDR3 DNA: TGTGCCAGCTCACCACCCGTGGGTACACTCTACGAGCAGTACTTC; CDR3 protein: CASSPPVGTLYEQYF
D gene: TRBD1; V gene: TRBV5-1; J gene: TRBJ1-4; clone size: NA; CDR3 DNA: TGCGCCAGCAGCACGGGACAGCCGGGGGAAAAACTGTTTTTT; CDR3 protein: CASSTGQPGEKLFF
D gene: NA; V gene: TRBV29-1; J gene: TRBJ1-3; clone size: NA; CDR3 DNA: TGCAGCGTTGAAAGCCCAGAGGGAGCTGGAAACACCATATATTTT; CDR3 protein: CSVESPEGAGNTIYF
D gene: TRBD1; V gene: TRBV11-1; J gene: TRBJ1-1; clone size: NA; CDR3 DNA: TGTGCCAGCAGCTTAAGCTCTCAGGGAGGGACAGGGCCTGAAGCTTTCTTT; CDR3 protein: CASSLSSQGGTGPEAFF
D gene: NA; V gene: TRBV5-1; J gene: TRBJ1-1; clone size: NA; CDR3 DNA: TGCGCCAGCAGCTTGGCGGGGCTCACTGAAGCTTTCTTT; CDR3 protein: CASSLAGLTEAFF
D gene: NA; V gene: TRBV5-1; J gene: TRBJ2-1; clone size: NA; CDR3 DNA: TGCGCCAGCAGCACCCTTCTAGGGGGGGGCCTGCAGGAGCAGTTCTTC; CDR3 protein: CASSTLLGGGLQEQFF
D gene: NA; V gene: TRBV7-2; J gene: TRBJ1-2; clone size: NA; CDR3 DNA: TGTGCCAGCAGATTGACGGAGAAGACTTATGGCTACACCTTC; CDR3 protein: CASRLTEKTYGYTF
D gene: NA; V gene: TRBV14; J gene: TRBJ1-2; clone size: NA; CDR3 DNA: TGTGCCAGCAGCCCTCTCGGACAGATCAACTATGGCTACACCTTC; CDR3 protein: CASSPLGQINYGYTF
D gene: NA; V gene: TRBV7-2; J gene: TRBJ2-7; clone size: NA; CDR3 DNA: TGTGCCAGCAGCCTATGGGCGCGGAGCTCCTACGAGCAGTACTTC; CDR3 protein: CASSLWARSSYEQYF
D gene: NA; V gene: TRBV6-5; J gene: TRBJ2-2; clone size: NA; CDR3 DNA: TGTGCCAGCAGACTTCACCTCGGGGAGCTGTTTTTT; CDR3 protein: CASRLHLGELFF
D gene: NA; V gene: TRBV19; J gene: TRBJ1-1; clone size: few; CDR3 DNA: TGTGCCAGTGGAAAGGGCAGAAACACTGAAGCTTTCTTT; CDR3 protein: CASGKGRNTEAFF
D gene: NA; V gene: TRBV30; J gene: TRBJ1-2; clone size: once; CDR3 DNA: TGTGCCTGGAACCGCCCGCGGAATGGCTACACCTTC; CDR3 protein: CAWNRPRNGYTF
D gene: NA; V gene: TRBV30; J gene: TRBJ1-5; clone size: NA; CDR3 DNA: TGTGCCTGGGGCCGGTCAACGAGCAATCAGCCCCAGCATTTT; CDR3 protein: CAWGRSTSNQPQHF
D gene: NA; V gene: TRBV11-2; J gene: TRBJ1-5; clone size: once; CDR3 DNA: TGTGCCAGCAGCCCGCAGAGGAATCAGCCCCAGCATTTT; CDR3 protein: CASSPQRNQPQHF
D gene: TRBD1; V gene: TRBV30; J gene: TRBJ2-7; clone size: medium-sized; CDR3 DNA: TGTGCCTGGGCCCGATCGGGACAGGGGTCCGACGAGCAGTACTTC; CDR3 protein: CAWARSGQGSDEQYF
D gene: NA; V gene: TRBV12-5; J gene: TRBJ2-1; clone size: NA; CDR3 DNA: TGTGCTAGTGGTTTGGTACGTGTAAATGAGCAGTTCTTC; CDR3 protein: CASGLVRVNEQFF
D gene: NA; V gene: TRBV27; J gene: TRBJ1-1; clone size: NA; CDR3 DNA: TGTGCCAGCAGTAGGCAAGGGGGGAGGACTGAAGCTTTCTTT; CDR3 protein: CASSRQGGRTEAFF
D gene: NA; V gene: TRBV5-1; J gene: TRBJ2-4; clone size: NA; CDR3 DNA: TGCGCCAGCAGCCCTGACCAGGCCCGGGGGGCAAACATTCAGTACTTC; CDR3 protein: CASSPDQARGANIQYF
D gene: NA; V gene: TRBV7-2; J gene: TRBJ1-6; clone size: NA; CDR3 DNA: TGTGCCAGCGGGAGGGAATCCTATAATTCACCCCTCCACTTT; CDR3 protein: CASGRESYNSPLHF
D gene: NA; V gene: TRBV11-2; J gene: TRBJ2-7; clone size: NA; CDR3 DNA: TGTGCCAGCAGCCATGGACACAGTTCCTACGAGCAGTACTTC; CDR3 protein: CASSHGHSSYEQYF
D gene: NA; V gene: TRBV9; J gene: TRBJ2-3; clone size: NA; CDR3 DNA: TGTGCCAGCAGCGAAGACAGGTTTAGCACAGATACGCAGTATTTT; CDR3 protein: CASSEDRFSTDTQYF
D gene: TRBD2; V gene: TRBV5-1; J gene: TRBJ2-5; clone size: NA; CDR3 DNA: TGCGCCAGCAGCCCGAGCGGGGTGGAGACCCAGTACTTC; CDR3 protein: CASSPSGVETQYF
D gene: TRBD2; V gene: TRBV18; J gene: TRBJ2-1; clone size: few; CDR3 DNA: TGTGCCAGCTCATCGGGGACTAGCGGGAACAATGAGCAGTTCTTC; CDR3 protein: CASSSGTSGNNEQFF
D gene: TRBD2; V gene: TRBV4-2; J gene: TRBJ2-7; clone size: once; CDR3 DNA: TGTGCCAGCAGCCAGGGGGGGACTGAAAGCGAGCAGTACTTC; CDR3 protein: CASSQGGTESEQYF
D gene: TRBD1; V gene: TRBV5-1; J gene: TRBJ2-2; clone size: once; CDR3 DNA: TGCGCCAGCACCCTGACAGGGACGAACACCGGGGAGCTGTTTTTT; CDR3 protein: CASTLTGTNTGELFF
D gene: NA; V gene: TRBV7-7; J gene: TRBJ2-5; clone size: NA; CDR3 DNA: TGTGCTAGCAGCTTAGGGGACGGACCTCAAGAGACCCAGTACTTC; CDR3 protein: CASSLGDGPQETQYF
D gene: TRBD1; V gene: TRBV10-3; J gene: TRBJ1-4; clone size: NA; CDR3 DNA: TGTGCCATCAGTGTGGCGGGACAGGGTGCTAATGAAAAACTGTTTTTT; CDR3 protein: CAISVAGQGANEKLFF
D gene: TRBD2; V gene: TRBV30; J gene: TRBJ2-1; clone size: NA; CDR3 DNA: TGTGCCTTCGCCAGCGGGGGGGTTTACAATGAGCAGTTCTTC; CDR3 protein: CAFASGGVYNEQFF
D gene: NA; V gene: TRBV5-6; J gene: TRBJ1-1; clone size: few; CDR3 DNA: TGTGCCAGCAGCTTGCGAACGGCCATGAACACTGAAGCTTTCTTT; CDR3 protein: CASSLRTAMNTEAFF
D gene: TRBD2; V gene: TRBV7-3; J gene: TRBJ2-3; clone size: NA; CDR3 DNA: TGTGCCAGCAGCTTACTCGGGACTAGCGCAGATACGCAGTATTTT; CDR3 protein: CASSLLGTSADTQYF
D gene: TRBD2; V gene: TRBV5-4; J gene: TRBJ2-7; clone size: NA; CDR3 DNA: TGTGCCAGCAGCCGACGCGGGGGTTCCTACGAGCAGTACTTC; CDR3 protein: CASSRRGGSYEQYF
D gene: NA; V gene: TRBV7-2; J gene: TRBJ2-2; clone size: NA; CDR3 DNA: TGTGCCAGCAGCGGAAACACCGGGGAGCTGTTTTTT; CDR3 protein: CASSGNTGELFF
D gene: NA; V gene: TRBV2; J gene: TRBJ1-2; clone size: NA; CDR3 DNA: TGTGCCAGCAGTCCCCTCGGGGATTATGGCTACACCTTC; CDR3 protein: CASSPLGDYGYTF